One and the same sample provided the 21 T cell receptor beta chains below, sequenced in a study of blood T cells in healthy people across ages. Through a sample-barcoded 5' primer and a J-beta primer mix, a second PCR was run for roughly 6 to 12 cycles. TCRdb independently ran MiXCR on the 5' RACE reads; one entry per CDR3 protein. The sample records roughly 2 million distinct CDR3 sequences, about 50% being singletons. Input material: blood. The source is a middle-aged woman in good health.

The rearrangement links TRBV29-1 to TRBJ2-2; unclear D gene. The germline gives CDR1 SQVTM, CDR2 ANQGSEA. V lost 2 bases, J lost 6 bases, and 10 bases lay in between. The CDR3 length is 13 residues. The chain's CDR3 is CSVERDRAGELFF. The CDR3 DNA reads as TGCAGCGTTGAAAGGGATCGGGCCGGGGAGCTGTTTTTT.

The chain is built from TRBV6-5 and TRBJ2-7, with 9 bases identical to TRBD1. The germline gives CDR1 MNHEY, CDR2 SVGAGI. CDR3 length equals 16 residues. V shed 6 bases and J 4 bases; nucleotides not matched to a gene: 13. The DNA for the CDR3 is TGTGCCAGCAGCCCCGACCTGGGACAGGGTGGGTACGAGCAGTACTTC. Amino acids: CASSPDLGQGGYEQYF.

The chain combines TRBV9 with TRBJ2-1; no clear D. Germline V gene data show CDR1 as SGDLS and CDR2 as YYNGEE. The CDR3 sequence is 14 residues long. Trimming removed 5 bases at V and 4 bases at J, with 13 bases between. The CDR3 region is CASSLTPGYNEQFF. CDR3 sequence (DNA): TGTGCCAGCAGTCTCACCCCAGGTTACAATGAGCAGTTCTTC.

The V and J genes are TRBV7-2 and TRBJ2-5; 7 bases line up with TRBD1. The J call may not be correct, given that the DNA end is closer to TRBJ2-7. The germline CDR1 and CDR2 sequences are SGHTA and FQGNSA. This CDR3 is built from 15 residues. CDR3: CASSSADRRLCEQYF. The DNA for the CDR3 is TGTGCCAGCAGCTCCGCGGACAGGAGGCTCTGCGAGCAGTACTTC.

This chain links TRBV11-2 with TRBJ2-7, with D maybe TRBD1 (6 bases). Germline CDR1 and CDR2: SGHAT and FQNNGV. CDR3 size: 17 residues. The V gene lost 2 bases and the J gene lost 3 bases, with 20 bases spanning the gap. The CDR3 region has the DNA TGTGCCAGCAGCTTAAACGGGCATCTGGGGGCGGACTACGAGCAGTACTTC. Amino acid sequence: CASSLNGHLGADYEQYF.

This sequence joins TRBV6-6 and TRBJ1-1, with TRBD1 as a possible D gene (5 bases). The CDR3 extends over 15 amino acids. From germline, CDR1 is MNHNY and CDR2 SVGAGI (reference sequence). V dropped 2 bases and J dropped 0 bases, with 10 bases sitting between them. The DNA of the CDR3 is TGTGCCAGCAGTTACGGAAGGGGCATGAACACTGAAGCTTTCTTT. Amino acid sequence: CASSYGRGMNTEAFF.

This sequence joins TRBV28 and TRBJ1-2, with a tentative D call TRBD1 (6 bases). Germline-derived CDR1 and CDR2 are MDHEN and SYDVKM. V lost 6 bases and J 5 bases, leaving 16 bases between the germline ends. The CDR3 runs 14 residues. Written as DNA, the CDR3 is TGTGCCAGCAGAGTACACCGGGACAAATATGGCTACACCTTC. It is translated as CASRVHRDKYGYTF.

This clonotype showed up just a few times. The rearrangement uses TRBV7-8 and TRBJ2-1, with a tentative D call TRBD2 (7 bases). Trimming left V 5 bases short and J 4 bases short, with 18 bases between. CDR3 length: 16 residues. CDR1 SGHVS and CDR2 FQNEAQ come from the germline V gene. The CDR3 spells CASSPVRGAGYNEQFF. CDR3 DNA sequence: TGTGCCAGCAGCCCAGTACGGGGGGCTGGATACAATGAGCAGTTCTTC.

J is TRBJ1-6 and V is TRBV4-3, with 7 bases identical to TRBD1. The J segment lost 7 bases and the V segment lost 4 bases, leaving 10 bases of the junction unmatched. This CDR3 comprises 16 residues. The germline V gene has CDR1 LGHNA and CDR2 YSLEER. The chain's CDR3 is CASSPTEGARNSPLHF. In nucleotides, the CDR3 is TGCGCCAGCAGCCCGACGGAGGGGGCGCGGAATTCACCCCTCCACTTT.

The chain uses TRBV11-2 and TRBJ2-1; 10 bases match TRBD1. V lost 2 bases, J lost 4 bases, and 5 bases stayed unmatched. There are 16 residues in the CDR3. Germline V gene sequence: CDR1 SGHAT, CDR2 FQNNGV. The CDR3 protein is CASSLQTGGKYNEQFF. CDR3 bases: TGTGCCAGCAGCTTACAGACAGGGGGCAAGTACAATGAGCAGTTCTTC.

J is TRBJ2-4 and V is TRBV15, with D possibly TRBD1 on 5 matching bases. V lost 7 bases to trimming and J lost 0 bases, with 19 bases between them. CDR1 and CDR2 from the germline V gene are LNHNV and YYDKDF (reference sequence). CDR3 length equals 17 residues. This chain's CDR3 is CATTPREAFLAKNIQYF. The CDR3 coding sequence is TGTGCCACCACCCCCAGGGAAGCTTTCCTAGCCAAAAACATTCAGTACTTC.

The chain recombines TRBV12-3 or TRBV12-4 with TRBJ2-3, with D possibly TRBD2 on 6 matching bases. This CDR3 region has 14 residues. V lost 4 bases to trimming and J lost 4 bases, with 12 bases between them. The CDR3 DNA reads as TGTGCCAGCAGTTCTGACTGGGGGGCAGATACGCAGTATTTT. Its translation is CASSSDWGADTQYF.

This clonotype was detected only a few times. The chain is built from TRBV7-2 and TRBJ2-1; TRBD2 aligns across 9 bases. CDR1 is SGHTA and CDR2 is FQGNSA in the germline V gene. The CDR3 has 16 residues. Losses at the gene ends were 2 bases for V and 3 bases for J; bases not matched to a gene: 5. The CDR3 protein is CASSLLGAGGYNEQFF. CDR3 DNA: TGTGCCAGCAGCTTACTTGGAGCGGGGGGCTACAATGAGCAGTTCTTC.

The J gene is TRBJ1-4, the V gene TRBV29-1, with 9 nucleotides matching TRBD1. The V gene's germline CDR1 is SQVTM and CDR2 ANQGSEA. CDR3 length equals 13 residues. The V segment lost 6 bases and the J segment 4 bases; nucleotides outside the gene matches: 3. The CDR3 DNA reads TGCAGCGTCGCGGACAGGGGTAATGAAAAACTGTTTTTT. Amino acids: CSVADRGNEKLFF.

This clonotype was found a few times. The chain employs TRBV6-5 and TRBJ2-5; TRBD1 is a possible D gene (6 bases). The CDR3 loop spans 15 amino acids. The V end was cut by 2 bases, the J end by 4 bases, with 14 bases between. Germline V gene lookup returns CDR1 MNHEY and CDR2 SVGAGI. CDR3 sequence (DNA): TGTGCCAGCAGTTACAATGGGGGCGGAAGAGAGACCCAGTACTTC. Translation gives CASSYNGGGRETQYF.

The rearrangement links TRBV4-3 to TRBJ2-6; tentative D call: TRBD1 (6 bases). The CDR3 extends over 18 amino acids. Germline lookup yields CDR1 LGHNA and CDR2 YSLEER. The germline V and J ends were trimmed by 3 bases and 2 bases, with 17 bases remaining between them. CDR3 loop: CASSHIRGGTAGANVLTF. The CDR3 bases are TGCGCCAGCAGCCATATCAGGGGTGGCACGGCTGGGGCCAACGTCCTGACTTTC.

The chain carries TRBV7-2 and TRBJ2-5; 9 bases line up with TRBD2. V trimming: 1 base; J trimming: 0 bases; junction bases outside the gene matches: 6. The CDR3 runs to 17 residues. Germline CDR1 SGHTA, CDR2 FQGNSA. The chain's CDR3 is CASSLGGRGGYQETQYF. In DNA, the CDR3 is TGTGCCAGCAGCTTAGGCGGGAGGGGCGGCTACCAAGAGACCCAGTACTTC. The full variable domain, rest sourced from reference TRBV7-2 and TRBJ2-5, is GAGVSQSPSNKVTEKGKDVELRCDPISGHTALYWYRQSLGQGLEFLIYFQGNSAPDKSGLPSDRFSAERTGGSVSTLTIQRTQQEDSAVYLCASSLGGRGGYQETQYFGPGTRLLVL.

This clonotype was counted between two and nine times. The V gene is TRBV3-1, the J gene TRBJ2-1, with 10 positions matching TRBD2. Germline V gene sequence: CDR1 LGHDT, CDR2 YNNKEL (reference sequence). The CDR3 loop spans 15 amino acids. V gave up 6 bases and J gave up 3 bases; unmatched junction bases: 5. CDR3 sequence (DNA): TGTGCCAGCAGGTACCAGCGGGGGGGCTACAATGAGCAGTTCTTC. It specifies CASRYQRGGYNEQFF.

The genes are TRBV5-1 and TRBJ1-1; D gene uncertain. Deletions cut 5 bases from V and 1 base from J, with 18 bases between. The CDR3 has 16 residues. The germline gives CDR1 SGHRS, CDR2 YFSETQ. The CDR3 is CASSSRTSVRNTEAFF. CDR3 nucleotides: TGCGCCAGCAGTTCACGGACCAGCGTACGGAACACTGAAGCTTTCTTT.

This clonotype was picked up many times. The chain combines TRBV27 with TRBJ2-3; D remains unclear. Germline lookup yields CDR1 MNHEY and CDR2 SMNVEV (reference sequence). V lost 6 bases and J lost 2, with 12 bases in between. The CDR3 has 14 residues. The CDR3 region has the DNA TGTGCCAGCAGCCCCGTGTTGGTCACAGATACGCAGTATTTT. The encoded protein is CASSPVLVTDTQYF.

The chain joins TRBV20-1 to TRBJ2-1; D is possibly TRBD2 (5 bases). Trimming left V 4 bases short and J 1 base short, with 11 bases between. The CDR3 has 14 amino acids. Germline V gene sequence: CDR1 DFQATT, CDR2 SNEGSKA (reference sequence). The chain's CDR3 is CSAIEAASYNEQFF. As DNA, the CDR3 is TGCAGTGCTATTGAAGCGGCGTCCTACAATGAGCAGTTCTTC.